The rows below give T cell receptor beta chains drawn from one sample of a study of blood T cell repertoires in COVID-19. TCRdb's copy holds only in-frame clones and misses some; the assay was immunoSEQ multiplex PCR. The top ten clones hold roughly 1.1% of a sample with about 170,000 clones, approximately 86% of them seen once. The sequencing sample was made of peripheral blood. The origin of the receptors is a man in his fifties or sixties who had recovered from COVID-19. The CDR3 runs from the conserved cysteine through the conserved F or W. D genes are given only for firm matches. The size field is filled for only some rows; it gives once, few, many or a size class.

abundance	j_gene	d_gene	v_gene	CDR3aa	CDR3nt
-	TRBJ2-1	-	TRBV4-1	CATGTPLYNEQFF	TGCGCCACCGGGACACCGTTGTACAATGAGCAGTTCTTC
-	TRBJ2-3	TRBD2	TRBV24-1	CATSDGTSVSTDTQYF	TGTGCCACCAGTGATGGGACTAGCGTTAGCACAGATACGCAGTATTTT
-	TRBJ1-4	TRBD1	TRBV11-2	CASSPGQVGEKLFF	TGTGCCAGCAGCCCCGGACAGGTGGGAGAAAAACTGTTTTTT
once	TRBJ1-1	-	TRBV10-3	CAIRSQGRGNTEAFF	TGTGCCATCAGGTCCCAAGGCAGGGGGAACACTGAAGCTTTCTTT
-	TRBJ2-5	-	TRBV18	CASSPPGNQETQYF	TGTGCCAGCTCACCGCCGGGGAACCAAGAGACCCAGTACTTC
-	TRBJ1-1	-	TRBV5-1	CASSSGMNTEAFF	TGCGCCAGCAGCTCAGGAATGAACACTGAAGCTTTCTTT
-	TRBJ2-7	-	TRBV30	CAWSPQGYEQYF	TGTGCCTGGAGTCCACAGGGCTACGAGCAGTACTTC
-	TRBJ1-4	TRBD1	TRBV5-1	CASSLGGQPMEKLFF	TGCGCCAGCAGCTTGGGGGGACAGCCTATGGAAAAACTGTTTTTT
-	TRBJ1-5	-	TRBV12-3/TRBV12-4	CASSDRSNQPQHF	TGTGCCAGCAGTGACAGATCCAATCAGCCCCAGCATTTT
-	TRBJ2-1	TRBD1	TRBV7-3	CASSAGQDNEQFF	TGTGCCAGCAGCGCCGGACAGGACAATGAGCAGTTCTTC
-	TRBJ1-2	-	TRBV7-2	CASSPNRDAGYTF	TGTGCCAGCAGCCCCAACAGGGACGCAGGCTACACCTTC
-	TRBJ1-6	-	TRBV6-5	CASSPGHLDNSPLHF	TGTGCCAGCAGTCCGGGACATTTAGATAATTCACCCCTCCACTTT
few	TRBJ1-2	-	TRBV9	CASSVGNSLFYGYTF	TGTGCCAGCAGCGTAGGGAACAGCCTATTCTATGGCTACACCTTC
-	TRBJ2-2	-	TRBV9	CASSVTGTLRGELFF	TGTGCCAGCAGCGTAACCGGGACACTCAGGGGGGAGCTGTTTTTT
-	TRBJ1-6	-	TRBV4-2	CASSQDPGTIFPLHF	TGTGCCAGCAGCCAAGACCCCGGGACAATCTTTCCCCTCCACTTT
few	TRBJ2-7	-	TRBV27	CASSLSPGAVQYF	TGTGCCAGCAGTTTATCGCCAGGGGCTGTGCAGTACTTC
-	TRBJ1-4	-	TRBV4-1	CASSFQGDEKLFF	TGCGCCAGCAGCTTTCAGGGCGATGAAAAACTGTTTTTT
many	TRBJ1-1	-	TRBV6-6	CASMDMNTEAFF	TGTGCCAGTATGGACATGAACACTGAAGCTTTCTTT
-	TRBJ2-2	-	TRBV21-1	CASRTPGKTGELFF	TGTGCCAGCCGGACTCCGGGGAAGACCGGGGAGCTGTTTTTT
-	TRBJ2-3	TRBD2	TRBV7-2	CASSPVAGAELLPQYF	TGTGCCAGCAGCCCTGTAGCGGGGGCCGAGCTCCTTCCGCAGTATTTT
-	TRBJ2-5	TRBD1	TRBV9	CASSVATGGQETQYF	TGTGCCAGCAGCGTCGCGACAGGGGGCCAAGAGACCCAGTACTTC
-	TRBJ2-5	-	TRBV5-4	CASSLIGGGPKTQYF	TGTGCCAGCAGCTTGATAGGTGGAGGGCCGAAGACCCAGTACTTC
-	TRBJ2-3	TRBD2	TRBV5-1	CASSLDGTSGTDTQYF	TGCGCCAGCAGCTTGGACGGGACTAGCGGCACAGATACGCAGTATTTT
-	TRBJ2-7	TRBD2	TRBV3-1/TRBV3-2	CASSQVTAGLAGFEQYF	TGTGCCAGCAGCCAAGTTACCGCGGGGCTAGCGGGTTTCGAGCAGTACTTC